This T cell receptor beta chain is from a study of blood T cell repertoires in COVID-19 (dated by TCRdb to about 2020). For context, the study as a whole: Samples from collaborators originated in the United States, Italy and Spain and spanned both the acute and convalescent phases of COVID-19. HLA class I and class II types, where available, came from metadata supplied by the sample provider rather than from assay-based typing. The material from the prospective study consisted of cDNA or gDNA derived from T cells, B-cell-depleted T cells, or PBMCs. The samples were drawn from the first 160 participants of the ongoing ImmuneRACE study and from under 1,500 subjects provided by 6 global collaborators. Deeply sampled blood TCRbeta repertoires from subjects exposed to, actively infected with, or recovered from COVID-19 were included in the dataset. The repertoires were released in a freely available public database intended as a resource for research on the immune response to SARS-CoV-2. Sample metadata almost always included a de-identified subject ID, COVID-19 status, age in years and sex.

One collaborating source in Seattle enrolled patients during active infection and followed them longitudinally through the course of disease. The collaborating institutions used their own protocols to collect whole blood in K2EDTA tubes. For TCRbeta analysis, collaborators shipped samples as frozen whole blood, isolated PBMCs, or DNA extracted from either of those sample types. Study-wide findings and limitations: The amount of clinical and demographic metadata varied by source and participant and was provided uncurated.

Note on this clone: Its target antigen remains unknown. Per-nucleotide qualities are absent, and no much larger clonotype sits a single base away.

TCRbeta CDR3 regions were amplified from genomic DNA using the immunoSEQ Assay, a bias-controlled multiplex PCR. Per the authors' processing: The number of nucleated cells in each sample was estimated from the amplification of reference gene primers within the assay. To quantify the absolute abundance of each unique TCRbeta CDR3 rearrangement, sequence reads were collapsed and filtered. Productive Simpson clonality was computed per sample as the square root of Simpson's diversity index over productive rearrangements. TCRdb's version of the immuneACCESS table is confined to in-frame rearrangements and falls short of the full clone set. An unresolved V gene accounts for under half of the shortfall where checked; the remainder is of unknown origin. The V and J calls and clone size were taken over from that table, and D and trimming were inferred from the DNA. This sample is represented by around 460,000 clones; 85% to 90% of them were singletons. The leading ten clones occupy roughly 0.87% of the sample.

From cysteine to phenylalanine, the CDR3 is 14 amino acids long. The sequence is cut down to CDR3 DNA, 42 bases in frame from base 1. Deletion took 7 bases off V and 7 bases off J, with a span of 16 bases between the germline ends. The germline V gene (reference sequence) provides CDR1 LNHDA and CDR2 SQIVND. The chain is made from TRBV19 and TRBJ2-2; a weak D assignment points to TRBD2 (6 bases agree). The sequencing sample was made of peripheral blood. The receptor was derived from a man aged 18 to 30 with COVID-19, enrolled during active disease. Here is the DNA: TGTGCCAGTACTCGGGAGTTTTTGGGCGGGGAGCTGTTTTTT. Its protein is CASTREFLGGELFF.